A single sample gave rise to the 9 T cell receptor beta chains below, sequenced in a study of cytomegalovirus exposure and HLA in healthy donors. Primers for the PCR totalled 60 Vbeta and 13 Jbeta. The protocol was immunoSEQ multiplex PCR, while the TCRdb copy is restricted to in-frame clones and leaves out a portion. The sample lists 60,000 to 75,000 clones; over 75% were seen once. Sequencing was carried out using PBMCs. The source is a female donor in good health and CMV-seronegative.

The V gene is TRBV7-8, the J gene TRBJ2-3; D ambiguous. The CDR3 loop spans 15 amino acids. The V gene's germline CDR1 is SGHVS and CDR2 FQNEAQ. V lost 5 bases and J lost 5, with 17 bases in between. The CDR3: CASSGSGSPGDTQYF. Here the CDR3 DNA reads TGTGCCAGCAGCGGATCCGGATCACCGGGAGATACGCAGTATTTT. The variable domain in full, with the rest retrieved from reference TRBV7-8 and TRBJ2-3, is GAGVSQSPRYKVAKRGQDVALRCDPISGHVSLFWYQQALGQGPEFLTYFQNEAQLDKSGLPSDRFFAERPEGSVSTLKIQRTQQEDSAVYLCASSGSGSPGDTQYFGPGTRLTVL.

CDR3 nucleotide sequence: TGTGCCAGCAGTCCCTGGGGGGTAGCGGGATACAATGAGCAGTTCTTC. This codes for CASSPWGVAGYNEQFF. The chain recombines TRBV28 with TRBJ2-1; 8 nucleotides match TRBD2. This CDR3 region has 16 residues. Germline CDR1 is MDHEN and CDR2 is SYDVKM. V lost 5 bases, J lost 4 bases, and 10 bases stayed unmatched.

This clone was recorded only once. The V call is TRBV9, the J call TRBJ2-7; the D gene is possibly TRBD2 (5 bases). The V gene lost 0 bases and the J gene lost 5 bases, with 15 bases spanning the gap. CDR1 is SGDLS, CDR2 YYNGEE, per germline. The CDR3 spans 15 residues. CDR3 sequence: CASSVVRRPGDEQYF. The DNA for the CDR3 is TGTGCCAGCAGCGTAGTGCGCCGCCCCGGGGACGAGCAGTACTTC.

The rearrangement joins TRBV7-3 to TRBJ2-6; TRBD2 aligns across 7 bases. The CDR3 covers 17 residues. With 4 bases clipped from V and 0 bases from J, the junction kept 6 bases outside the gene matches. Per the germline V gene, CDR1 is SGHTA and CDR2 is FQGTGA. Here the CDR3 reads CASSSAGRDSGANVLTF. The CDR3 nucleotides read TGTGCCAGCAGCTCAGCGGGAAGAGACTCTGGGGCCAACGTCCTGACTTTC.

The chain uses TRBV10-1 and TRBJ1-2; TRBD1 matches 9 bases. Per the germline V gene, CDR1 is WNHNN and CDR2 is SYGVQD (reference sequence). The CDR3 sequence is 15 residues long. Trimming cost V 3 bases and J 3 bases; bases outside gene matches: 5. CDR3 loop: CASSDRTGDHYGYTF. The CDR3 DNA follows: TGCGCCAGCAGTGACCGGACAGGGGATCACTATGGCTACACCTTC.

In nucleotides, the CDR3 is TGTGCCAGCAGCTTGAGTCCCTCCTACGAGCAGTACTTC. Protein: CASSLSPSYEQYF. This sequence joins TRBV7-2 and TRBJ2-7; D is uncertain. The V gene lost 3 bases and the J gene lost 0 bases, with 6 bases spanning the gap. The CDR3 runs to 13 residues. Germline V gives CDR1 SGHTA, CDR2 FQGNSA.

This chain connects TRBV2 to TRBJ2-3; D is ambiguous. The CDR3 runs to 22 residues. Germline values: CDR1 SNHLY, CDR2 FYNNEI. V lost 5 bases and J 6 bases, leaving 39 bases between the germline ends. The CDR3 nucleotides read TGTGCCAGCAGTACAAGCTTGGCTAGTTGCAAAAACAAACGCCAAGGTTCTGATACGCAGTATTTT. It translates to CASSTSLASCKNKRQGSDTQYF.

The rearrangement links TRBV5-4 to TRBJ2-4; 9 bases are a match to TRBD1. Germline V gene sequence: CDR1 SGHNT, CDR2 YYREEE (reference sequence). The CDR3 runs 15 residues. With V trimmed by 5 bases and J by 0 bases, 3 bases remained unmatched. CDR3 loop: CASSRQGVAKNIQYF. In DNA, the CDR3 is TGTGCCAGCAGTAGACAGGGGGTAGCCAAAAACATTCAGTACTTC.

CDR3 sequence (DNA): TGTGCCAGCAGCCAAGGGATGTCTAGCGGAAGATACTCCTACGAGCAGTACTTC. This gives the protein CASSQGMSSGRYSYEQYF. The chain carries TRBV4-2 and TRBJ2-5; the match to TRBD2 covers 7 bases. The DNA end favors TRBJ2-7, so the J call may be wrong. Germline assignment: CDR1 LGHNA and CDR2 YNFKEQ. The CDR3 extends over 18 amino acids.